These 6 T cell receptor beta chains were sequenced from one sample in a study of T cell repertoires in cytomegalovirus infection. These receptors have no identified antigens. TCRdb called the reads again in MiXCR, with one record for every CDR3 protein. The data contain approximately 730,000 distinct CDR3 sequences, just under 30% of them seen just once; the ten biggest clones take up over 10%. Sequenced material: cultured CD8+ T cells from PBMCs, taken from culture after CMV antigen stimulation. All receptors derive from a human donor in good health (CMV status not recorded). Some clones in this sample may be carry-over from other donors' samples.

The genes are TRBV12-3 or TRBV12-4 and TRBJ2-3, with D perhaps TRBD1 (5 bases). The CDR3 has 14 amino acids. V lost 10 bases, J lost 0 bases, and 14 bases lay in between. CDR3 amino acids: CATQGTSSTDTQYF. In DNA form, the CDR3 reads TGTGCCACCCAGGGAACCTCTAGCACAGATACGCAGTATTTT.

There are a few counts of this clonotype. The genes are TRBV19 and TRBJ2-1, with no clear D. The germline V gene encodes CDR1 LNHDA and CDR2 SQIVND (reference sequence). This CDR3 contains 11 residues. V gave up 10 bases and J gave up 8 bases, with 12 bases separating them. In DNA, the CDR3 is TGTGCCACTCGGGCGTGGGATGAGCAGTTCTTC. This encodes CATRAWDEQFF.

Points on this clonotype: At one boundary the junction diverges from the germline segment, which might be a read error. This chain links TRBV7-6 with TRBJ2-7, with 7 bases identical to TRBD2. The CDR3 loop spans 14 amino acids. Per germline, CDR1 SGHVS and CDR2 FNYEAQ. CDR3 in DNA: TGTGCTAGCAGCTTAGCGCTGGGGGGGAACGAGCAGTACTTC. Protein: CASSLALGGNEQYF.

This chain links TRBV7-3 with TRBJ2-3; perhaps D is TRBD1 or TRBD2 (5 bases each). Germline V gives CDR1 SGHTA, CDR2 FQGTGA. Deletions cut 4 bases from V and 4 bases from J, with 15 bases between. This CDR3 spans 15 amino acids. The CDR3 DNA follows: TGTGCCAGCAGCTCACGGGGCTTCGGCGCAGATACGCAGTATTTT. Its protein product is CASSSRGFGADTQYF.

The chain combines TRBV10-3 with TRBJ2-7, with a possible D match to TRBD2 (5 bases). CDR3 length: 17 residues. Looked up from germline, CDR1 is ENHRY and CDR2 is SYGVKD. Trimming took off 0 bases at V and 2 bases at J, with 17 bases between the two ends. CDR3 bases: TGTGCCATCAGTGAGTCGATTTTGGAGGTTAAGGCCTACGAGCAGTACTTC. Translating gives CAISESILEVKAYEQYF.

The chain has TRBV28 and TRBJ1-5; possibly TRBD1 for D (5 bases). The CDR3 is 14 amino acids. V was shortened by 2 bases and J by 5 bases, with 10 bases between the two germline ends. Germline V CDR1 and CDR2: MDHEN, SYDVKM. CDR3 nucleotides: TGTGCCAGCAGTTTAAAGGGGTTTTATCAGCCCCAGCATTTT. It yields the protein CASSLKGFYQPQHF.